The sequence of this T cell receptor beta chain was determined in a study of CD8 T cells in ankylosing spondylitis. Whole-study results and caveats: Past studies reported some motif variants in reactive arthritis synovial fluid and blood. A TCR beta motif made of about eight highly homologous variants seemed typical of ankylosing spondylitis blood. Disease-linked clones reportedly concentrated significantly in matched ankylosing spondylitis synovial fluid.

Researchers built TCR beta libraries using quantitative 5'-RACE with molecular barcodes. TCRdb itself ran the 5' RACE reads through MiXCR, one entry per CDR3 protein. The sample has fewer than 550,000 distinct CDR3 sequences; under 5.5% are singletons. This clonotype appeared many times. Antigen unknown. CDR1 and CDR2 from the germline V gene are SQVTM and ANQGSEA. CDR3 length: 13 amino acids. The germline V and J ends were trimmed by 8 bases and 0 bases, with 13 bases remaining between them. V and J are TRBV29-1 and TRBJ1-1; D might be TRBD1 (6 bases). The sequence derives from a male donor with ankylosing spondylitis. The sequencing sample was made of blood, either unsorted or a sorted T cell fraction (not recorded which). The CDR3 region has the DNA TGCAGCTTCTGGACAGAGATGAACACTGAAGCTTTCTTT. Translation: CSFWTEMNTEAFF. The full variable domain, completed using reference TRBV29-1 and TRBJ1-1, is SAVISQKPSRDICQRGTSLTIQCQVDSQVTMMFWYRQQPGQSLTLIATANQGSEATYESGFVIDKFPISRPNLTFSTLTVSNMSPEDSSIYLCSFWTEMNTEAFFGQGTRLTVV.